A single sample is the source of the 7 T cell receptor beta chains below, sequenced in a study of beta chain features in type 1 diabetes. These receptors have no identified antigens. The isolated RNA, all of it, was reverse transcribed, so expressed TCRB transcripts were what got sequenced. Clones were read by immunoSEQ multiplex PCR, and TCRdb kept only the in-frame ones, dropping some. The sample contains about 130,000 clones, 9% of which appear only once. The study's findings and limits: TCRB CDR3 length was moderately but significantly reduced in all four CD4+ subsets of Type 1 diabetes patients.

Sequencing was performed on central memory CD4+ T cells from blood. These receptors were collected from a man aged 30 to 39 with type 1 diabetes.

The chain employs TRBV5-1 and TRBJ1-1, with a tentative D call TRBD1 (6 bases). Germline V gene sequence: CDR1 SGHRS, CDR2 YFSETQ. V was cut by 4 bases and J by 5 bases, with 9 bases left in between. The CDR3 runs 12 residues. CDR3 residues: CASSPQGTEAFF. The CDR3 region has the DNA TGCGCCAGCAGCCCCCAGGGGACTGAAGCTTTCTTT.

The rearrangement uses TRBV10-3 and TRBJ2-7; 9 positions match TRBD1. Germline V lookup: CDR1 ENHRY, CDR2 SYGVKD. The CDR3 sequence is 14 residues long. Losses at the gene ends were 4 bases for V and 5 bases for J; bases not matched to a gene: 6. The CDR3: CAISGVRDRDEQYF. The CDR3 DNA reads TGTGCCATCAGTGGTGTGAGGGACAGGGACGAGCAGTACTTC.

This rearrangement joins TRBV7-9 to TRBJ1-3; D unresolved. The CDR3 consists of 14 residues. The germline CDR1 and CDR2 sequences are SEHNR and FQNEAQ (reference sequence). V lost 3 bases and J lost 1, with 7 bases in between. The CDR3 nucleotides read TGTGCCAGCAGCTTCGGGAGGTCTGGAAACACCATATATTTT. This encodes CASSFGRSGNTIYF.

The genes are TRBV6-6 and TRBJ1-4; TRBD1 might be the D (6 bases). Germline V CDR1 and CDR2: MNHNY, SVGAGI (reference sequence). The CDR3 spans 14 residues. With 5 bases removed from V and 8 bases from J, the gap between germline ends came to 15 bases. CDR3 sequence: CASSTQGDLEKLFF. The CDR3 DNA reads as TGTGCCAGCAGTACACAGGGAGATTTGGAAAAACTGTTTTTT.

This clone came up a few times. The chain joins TRBV29-1 to TRBJ2-1; 11 bases are a match to TRBD2. The CDR3 extends over 15 amino acids. Germline CDR1 reads SQVTM; CDR2 reads ANQGSEA. The junction had 11 bases not matched to a gene; V was cut back by 6 bases and J by 7 bases. Written as DNA, the CDR3 is TGCAGCGTCGCGGTAGCGGGGGGGCCGGGAAATGAGCAGTTCTTC. Translation gives CSVAVAGGPGNEQFF.

In its sample, this clone was seen many times. The chain links TRBV30 to TRBJ1-5, with D perhaps TRBD1 (6 bases). The V gene lost 2 bases and the J gene lost 3 bases, with 11 bases spanning the gap. Looked up from germline, CDR1 is GTSNPN and CDR2 is SVGIG (reference sequence). This CDR3 contains 14 residues. The DNA for the CDR3 is TGTGCCTGGAGTAGGGGGGGGATCAATCAGCCCCAGCATTTT. It is translated as CAWSRGGINQPQHF.

In this sample, this clone turned up a few times. This chain joins TRBV18 and TRBJ1-6, with 7 positions matching TRBD1. The CDR3 length is 14 residues. The trim removed 3 bases at V and 8 bases at J, leaving 4 bases unmatched. Germline V gene lookup returns CDR1 KGHSH and CDR2 LQKENI. The CDR3 spells CASSPTGFDSPLHF. The CDR3 DNA reads as TGTGCCAGCTCACCGACAGGGTTTGATTCACCCCTCCACTTT.